This TCR beta chain is drawn from a study of blood T cell repertoires in COVID-19. The authors' processing: Estimation of nucleated cell counts relied on the amplification of reference gene primers. The repertoire was sequenced with immunoSEQ multiplex PCR; TCRdb's copy has only in-frame clones and lacks some. V, J and clone size derive from that table, while D and trimming were established from the DNA sequence. Seen here are about 210,000 clones, around 82% observed once, and the top ten hold roughly 12%. Germline CDR1 reads MNHEY; CDR2 reads SMNVEV (reference sequence). CDR3 length: 13 residues. With 4 bases removed from V and 5 bases from J, the gap between germline ends came to 9 bases.

This TCR came from a human donor in a cohort sampled during active COVID-19. Input material: peripheral blood. The chain carries TRBV27 and TRBJ1-5; D is uncertain. The CDR3 DNA follows: TGTGCCAGCAGTTCCCCTCCCGATCAGCCCCAGCATTTT. It specifies CASSSPPDQPQHF.